The clone carrying this T cell receptor (beta chain) has only a few counts. These data originate in a study of blood T cells in healthy people across ages. Then a second PCR, running about 6 to 12 cycles, was carried out with a sample-barcoded 5' primer and a J-beta primer mix. The study obtained at least 3 million CDR3-containing paired-end reads from every sample. MiXCR, run by TCRdb on the 5' RACE reads, gives a single entry per CDR3 protein. The table shows fewer than 800,000 distinct CDR3 sequences, with around 21% occurring only once. V dropped 3 bases and J dropped 2; count of bases not matched to a gene: 3. Germline assignment: CDR1 SGDLS and CDR2 YYNGEE. This CDR3 comprises 15 residues.

The receptor's source is a man aged 65-85 years in good health. The sample was blood. V and J are TRBV9 and TRBJ2-5; 11 bases fit TRBD2. CDR3 DNA sequence: TGTGCCAGCAGCGCAGTAGCGGGAGGGCAAGAGACCCAGTACTTC. The encoded protein is CASSAVAGGQETQYF.